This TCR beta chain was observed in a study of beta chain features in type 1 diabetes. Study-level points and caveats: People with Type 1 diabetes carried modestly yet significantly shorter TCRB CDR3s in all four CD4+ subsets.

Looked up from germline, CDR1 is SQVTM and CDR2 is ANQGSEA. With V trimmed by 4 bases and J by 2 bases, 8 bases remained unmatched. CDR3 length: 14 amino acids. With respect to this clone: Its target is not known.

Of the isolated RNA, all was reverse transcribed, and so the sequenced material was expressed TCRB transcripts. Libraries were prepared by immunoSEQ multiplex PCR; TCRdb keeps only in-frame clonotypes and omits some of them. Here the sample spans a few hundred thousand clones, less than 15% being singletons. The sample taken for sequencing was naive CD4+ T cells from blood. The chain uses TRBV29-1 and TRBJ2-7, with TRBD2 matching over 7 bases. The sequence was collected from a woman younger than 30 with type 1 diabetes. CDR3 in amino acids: CSVGTGGEAYEQYF. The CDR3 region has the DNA TGCAGCGTTGGCACGGGAGGAGAGGCCTACGAGCAGTACTTC.